A selection of T cell receptor beta chains follows, all from one sample in a study of blood T cell repertoires in COVID-19. Using immunoSEQ multiplex PCR, the repertoire was profiled, and TCRdb retains in-frame clones only, with some absent. The table lists fewer than 200,000 clones, around four fifths of them singletons, with approximately 8.1% in the top ten. Sequences were obtained from peripheral blood. Source of these receptors: a woman older than 75 with COVID-19, enrolled during active disease. CDR3s include the opening cysteine and the closing phenylalanine or tryptophan. Each record gives: J gene, V gene, CDR3 protein.

>TRBJ1-1|TRBV18
CASFSRSQGRTEAFF
>TRBJ1-1|TRBV10-3
CAISSRTGYTEAFF
>TRBJ2-2|TRBV6-5
CASSSTGKNTGELFF
>TRBJ2-1|TRBV6-5
CASSYSSGGIGEQFF
>TRBJ1-1|TRBV12-3/TRBV12-4
CASSLRRWTEAFF
>TRBJ1-6|TRBV19
CASSVQGANNSPLHF
>TRBJ1-2|TRBV5-1
CASSQRTGGYGYTF
>TRBJ1-2|TRBV27
CASSLLGARGYTF
>TRBJ2-3|TRBV29-1
CSVEPAGGTQYF
>TRBJ1-1|TRBV9
CASSVAQPGTEAFF
>TRBJ2-3|TRBV27
CASSGSREGTQYF
>TRBJ2-3|TRBV4-1
CASSQAGGRGDTQYF
>TRBJ1-2|TRBV19
CASSQQGDHGGYTF
>TRBJ2-7|TRBV6-1
CASSVTSGTSGGYEQYF
>TRBJ1-5|TRBV9
CASDQGVGQPQHF
>TRBJ2-3|TRBV5-1
CASSSDTSTDTQYF
>TRBJ2-7|TRBV3-1/TRBV3-2
CASSLPGTTEQYF
>TRBJ2-7|TRBV6-5
CASTGRRGQFYEQYF
>TRBJ2-1|TRBV20-1
CSATAGGGGFF
>TRBJ2-3|TRBV18
CASSPGLALTDTQYF
>TRBJ2-2|TRBV5-1
CASSSTGGLTGELFF
>TRBJ1-2|TRBV18
CASSYEQGALGYGYTF
>TRBJ2-5|TRBV5-1
CASSLGRSGETQYF
>TRBJ1-2|TRBV12-3/TRBV12-4
CASRSTDYGYTF
>TRBJ1-6|TRBV15
CATSSERVGNSPLHF
>TRBJ1-1|TRBV5-1
CASSLHEQGEAFF
>TRBJ2-7|TRBV7-2
CASSLLTGSSEQYF
>TRBJ1-3|TRBV28
CASRAPEAGNTIYF
>TRBJ1-5|TRBV7-2
CASSSRVNQPQHF
>TRBJ1-2|TRBV28
CASSLAGQSYGYTF
>TRBJ1-2|TRBV28
CASSFVGRNYGYTF
>TRBJ2-5|TRBV19
CASRTEGETQYF
>TRBJ2-3|TRBV5-4
CASSLAGTDTQYF
>TRBJ2-1|TRBV21-1
CASSKADPRQFF
>TRBJ2-1|TRBV24-1
CATSDLRGRDLNEQFF
>TRBJ1-5|TRBV6-5
CASSCPDTLRPQHF
>TRBJ2-7|TRBV6-5
CASSYSGPSGSYEQYF
>TRBJ2-7|TRBV7-9
CASSPDTYEQYF
>TRBJ1-5|TRBV19
CASSMYRQSGYSNQPQHF
>TRBJ1-6|TRBV19
CASQPGGREAPLHF
>TRBJ2-5|TRBV5-1
CASRLQGEETQYF
>TRBJ2-2|TRBV5-4
CASTQGRGPTGELFF
>TRBJ2-1|TRBV2
CASSDPAGGYMEQFF
>TRBJ2-2|TRBV5-4
CASSLGVAWGTGELFF
>TRBJ1-1|TRBV30
CAWSVCSSGLLGTEAFF
>TRBJ2-3|TRBV27
CASTPRQITDTQYF
>TRBJ1-5|TRBV28
CASLPGQRNQPQHF
>TRBJ2-5|TRBV12-3/TRBV12-4
CASSLRGQETQYF
>TRBJ2-2|TRBV5-1
CASCLSGRPEELFF
>TRBJ2-2|TRBV5-6
CASRDGQSAGELFF
>TRBJ2-1|TRBV28
CASTTSGKGDGEQFF
>TRBJ1-3|TRBV6-5
CASIRGGNTIYF